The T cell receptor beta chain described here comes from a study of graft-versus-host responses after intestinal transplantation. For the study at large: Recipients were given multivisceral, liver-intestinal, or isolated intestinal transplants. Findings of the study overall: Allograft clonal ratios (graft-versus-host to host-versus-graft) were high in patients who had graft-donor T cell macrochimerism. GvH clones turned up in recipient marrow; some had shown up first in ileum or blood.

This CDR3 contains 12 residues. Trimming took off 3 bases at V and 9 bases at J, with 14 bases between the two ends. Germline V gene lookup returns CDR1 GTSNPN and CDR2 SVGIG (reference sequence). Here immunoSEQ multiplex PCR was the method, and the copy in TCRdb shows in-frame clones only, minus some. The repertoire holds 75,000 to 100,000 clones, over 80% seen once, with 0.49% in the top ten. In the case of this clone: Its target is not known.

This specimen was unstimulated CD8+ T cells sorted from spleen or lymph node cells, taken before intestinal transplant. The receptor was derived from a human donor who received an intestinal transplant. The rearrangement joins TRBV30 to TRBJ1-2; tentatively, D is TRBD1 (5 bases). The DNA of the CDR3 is TGTGCCTGGAGCGACGACAGCGGGAGCTACACCTTC. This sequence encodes CAWSDDSGSYTF.